This TCR beta chain was recorded in a study of cytomegalovirus exposure and HLA in healthy donors (dated by TCRdb to 2017 to 2019). In terms of the full investigation: According to an earlier analysis of 550 to 700 of the donors, some 170 million T cells yielded 117 million unique TCR beta sequences and more than 250 Gb of sequence data. Roughly 300 gigabases of sequencing data and tens of millions of unique TCR sequences were included in an early release covering about 620 HLA-typed donors. Of the roughly 400 genotyped donors, more than 75% were placed in the genetic ancestry cluster associated with self-reported Caucasian donors. The study aimed to test whether signatures of past pathogen exposure could be identified by cataloging public T cell receptors. The study used immunosequencing to profile the T cell repertoires of about 670 subjects and linked those repertoires to cytomegalovirus serostatus. Along with the roughly 700-subject first cohort, a separate validation cohort of over a hundred different subjects was used. High-throughput TCR immunosequencing, statistical association of individual TCRs with disease status, and machine learning were combined to predict cytomegalovirus infection status. In a later analysis, previously published TCR beta repertoires from 500 to 750 donors were re-analyzed and high-resolution HLA genotyping was added so that TCR occurrence patterns could be studied. Rather than drawing on any new phenotypic data, the later analysis identified candidate immune exposures from TCR beta sequences and the way those sequences occurred across donors. An earlier analysis of some 500 of the donors used high-throughput TCR beta sequencing to judge whether each TCR beta V gene segment behaved as functional or pseudogenic. Donor age, sex, ethnicity and CMV serostatus were compiled together with the repertoire data. A later genetic analysis used genome-wide SNP genotypes for about 60% of the roughly 700 donors, treating that subset as a discovery cohort. All discovery cohort repertoires had been generated using a single sequencing platform. HLA typing covered class I and class II loci at four-digit resolution. The number of typed donors differed by locus: roughly 620-640 for A, B, C, DRB1 and DQB1; 522 for DQA1; approximately 600 for DPA1; and roughly 470 for DPB1. A handful of DR-DQ haplotypes were handled as single units for association and clustering because linkage in the cohort was strong. Among around 400 genotyped donors of the cohort, an average of around 240,000 unique TCR beta nucleotide sequences were sequenced per donor, approximately 20% of them non-productive.

Study-level results and caveats: A later analysis associated 17,000 or so TCR beta sequences with specific HLA alleles at a false discovery rate of 0.05. A further reported finding was that TCR beta sequences accurately predicted the HLA-A and HLA-B alleles for most subjects in the first cohort. In a later analysis, most CMV-associated TCR beta chains were found to appear HLA-restricted, with HLA associations seemingly driven largely by CMV exposure. A cluster of highly shared sequence variants was judged likely to represent a technical artifact of the sequencing pipeline. A later analysis reported that several top co-occurrence clusters appeared linked to parvovirus B19, influenza, CMV and Epstein-Barr virus. In a later genetic analysis, a missense DCLRE1C variant was associated with V-gene and J-gene trimming of TCR beta chains, and the association was replicated in an independent cohort. In both the original and validation cohorts, the classifier was reported to diagnose cytomegalovirus status with high specificity and sensitivity. When HLA alleles, especially DR and DQ, strongly co-occurred, TCR associations were difficult to assign to individual alleles. In a later analysis, HLA-associated TCR beta chains showed more clonal expansion and lower generation probabilities than non-associated chains that were equally common. According to a later genetic analysis, donors in an Asian-associated ancestry cluster had fewer N-insertions in productive TCRs than the roughly 700-donor mean. According to the authors, the approach could potentially be generalized to other disease states and immunological phenotypes. In vitro tests confirmed that a few of the cytomegalovirus-associated TCR beta chains recognize cytomegalovirus antigens. Roughly uniform sequencing depth across donors was assumed in presence/absence analyses, although this assumption may not hold. A later analysis found that TCR association rates varied across HLA loci, with DRB1 alleles showing the most associated TCRs and HLA-C alleles the fewest. Across donors, most TCR sequences were observed very rarely, whereas some public TCRs were present in many individuals. Only TCR beta chains were sequenced in this cohort, and the absence of alpha or paired-chain data limited detectable features. Because HLA typing was missing for some donors at each locus, association tests included only the typed subset. The study listed 170 or so TCR beta chains as associated with cytomegalovirus. Correlated functional status among segregating V segments might reflect linkage disequilibrium, but an unknown experimental factor could not be ruled out. An earlier analysis of approximately 540 of the donors showed that most TCR beta V segments appeared in productive rearrangements either about 87% or about 30% of the time, which broadly matched IMGT annotations. Immune exposure information for the cohort was limited to CMV serostatus. The earlier analysis of some 540 of the donors excluded roughly 16 rarely observed V segments, including chromosome 9 orphons, because counts were too low.

Library preparation employed the immunoSEQ multiplex PCR assay. The multiplex PCR relied on a mix of 60 forward primers for TCR Vbeta segments and 13 reverse primers for TCR Jbeta segments. A multiplex PCR assay on genomic DNA amplified the CDR3 region of rearranged TCR beta genes. The amplified TCR beta libraries were sequenced on the Illumina HiSeq System as 87-base-pair reads. The source study handled its data this way. A later analysis counted about 80 million unique TCR beta chains across the 500 to 850 repertoires, and 9.5 million to 11 million of these chains were shared by at least two donors. A nearest-neighbor algorithm error-corrected the raw reads and collapsed the reads into unique sequences, merging closely related sequences to remove PCR and sequencing errors. CDR3 sequences were aligned to IMGT reference sequences to assign V, D and J gene segments. Each retained sequence needed at least a six-nucleotide match to both a V gene segment and a J gene segment. A rearrangement counted as productive if the CDR3 had no stop codons and remained in frame with V and J, and every other rearrangement counted as non-productive. CDR3 was defined according to IMGT convention as the region running from the second conserved V-encoded cysteine to the conserved J-encoded phenylalanine. In an earlier analysis of around 640 of the donors, sequences lacking an unambiguous match to a single V gene segment were excluded. An earlier analysis of a few hundred of the donors classified V segments as functional when productive rearrangements were above 56.7% and as segregating when the standard deviation between donors was above 5%. To diagnose cytomegalovirus status from the catalog of TCR beta chain sequences, a statistical classification framework was built. V and J gene assignment, in a later analysis, came from comparing TCR nucleotide sequences with IMGT/GENE-DB human TR gene sequences. The TCRdist pipeline was used in a later analysis to assign CDR3 sequences and most-parsimonious VDJ recombination scenarios. In a later analysis, every TCR beta chain was defined by the combination of its CDR3 amino acid sequence and its V-gene family, and reads without a unique V-gene family were dropped. To address suspected cross-contamination and a sequencing artifact, a later analysis removed over 500 highly shared, low-generation-probability nucleotide sequences. A later analysis calculated a clonal expansion index for each public chain from normalized within-repertoire ranks of inferred template counts. In a later analysis, generation probabilities were computed using a VDJ recombination model fitted to out-of-frame rearrangements, and the results were checked against IGoR. In a later analysis, TCR-TCR, TCR-HLA and TCR-CMV co-occurrence was scored with hypergeometric tests, and a repertoire-size bias correction was applied to TCR pairs. To estimate false discovery rates, a later analysis permuted the HLA or CMV assignments 20 times. In a later analysis, co-occurring TCRs were grouped with DBSCAN, and TCRdist sequence similarity was added when clustering was performed within HLA-allele-positive subsets. For co-occurrence clustering, repertoires with fewer than 30,000 or more than 120,000 public chains were excluded, along with four to six repertoires with anomalous nucleotide sharing. Held by TCRdb, this immuneACCESS table contains in-frame sequences only and omits some clones. Under half of the omission traces to an unresolved V gene where checked; the cause of the rest is unknown. The V and J calls and clone size are taken from that table; D and trimming were inferred from the DNA. The sample table records about 100,000 clones; 70% to 80% of these occur just once. The top ten clonotypes cover more than 2% of the sample.

Note on this clone: Its antigen target is currently unknown. Base qualities are not provided; no much larger clone lies one nucleotide away.

The cohort consisted of fewer than 700 healthy bone marrow donors. All cohort members were sampled while nominally healthy, although unrecorded immune exposures were likely present. The donor was CMV seronegative and was included in the group of over 300 seronegative cohort members. Each donor provided a peripheral blood sample, and peripheral blood mononuclear cells were used for TCR beta sequencing. The Qiagen DNeasy Blood Extraction Kit was used to extract genomic DNA from the blood cell samples. This receptor was identified in a man aged 18 to 35 in good health and CMV-seronegative. The sample comprised PBMCs.

The DNA sequence is TGCGCCAGCAGCGCTGGACTAGCGGGGACAGATACGCAGTATTTT. It translates to CASSAGLAGTDTQYF. The rearrangement combines TRBV5-1 with TRBJ2-3; the junction holds 12 bases that match TRBD2. For this chain, trimming is 4 bases at the V end and 3 bases at the J end, and the number of junction bases without a gene match is 3. The CDR3 numbers 15 residues from cysteine through phenylalanine. Just CDR3 DNA is preserved here, 45 bases in frame from base 1. From a lookup of the germline V gene, CDR1 and CDR2 are SGHRS and YFSETQ.